This T cell receptor (beta chain) was recorded in a study of human T cells and chemical hapten exposure. Study-level information: Small pooled library volume differences chiefly drove per-sample TCR yield variation. Study-level results: The number of TCRs over 1 in 1000 frequency stayed unchanged after DPC.

This clonotype was seen a handful of times. Its antigen remains unknown. V was clipped by 0 bases and J by 2 bases, with 12 bases between them. Germline V gene lookup returns CDR1 SGHRS and CDR2 YFSETQ. The CDR3 contains 16 residues. Under the authors' procedure: Counts of TCRs in each sample centred on a median of around 96,000 and extended from approximately 25,000 to 650,000. MiXCR was run by TCRdb on the RACE reads, yielding one entry per CDR3 protein. TCRdb's processing, not the study's, gives the V and J calls here. Of roughly 80,000 distinct CDR3 sequences listed, 8.5% to 10% are singletons. Regarding time point: healthy volunteer bleed at 6 weeks. The authors' total RNA extraction used unfractionated whole blood.

The specimen was whole blood. This chain links TRBV5-1 with TRBJ2-4, with no clear D. The sequence came from a female donor in good health. Some clones in this sample may be carry-over from other donors' samples. The CDR3 DNA is TGCGCCAGCAGCTTGGGTCTGCAACTGCCCAAAAACATTCAGTACTTC. Translation: CASSLGLQLPKNIQYF.